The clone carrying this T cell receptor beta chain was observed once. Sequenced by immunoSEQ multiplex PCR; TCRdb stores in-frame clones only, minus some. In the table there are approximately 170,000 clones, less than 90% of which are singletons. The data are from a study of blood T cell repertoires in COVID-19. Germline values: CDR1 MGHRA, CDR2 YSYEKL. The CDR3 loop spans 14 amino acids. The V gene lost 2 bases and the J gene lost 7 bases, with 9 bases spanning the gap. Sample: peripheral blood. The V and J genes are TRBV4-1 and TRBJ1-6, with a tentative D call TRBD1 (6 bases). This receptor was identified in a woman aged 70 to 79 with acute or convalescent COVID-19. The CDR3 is CASSQTGSNSPLHF. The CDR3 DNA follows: TGCGCCAGCAGCCAAACAGGGAGCAATTCACCCCTCCACTTT.